What follows are 21 T cell receptor beta chains derived from one specimen sequenced in a study of T cells in Graves' hyperthyroidism and ophthalmopathy. RNA transcripts were the template for amplifying TCR beta CDR3 regions. First-round RT-PCR targeting the TCR CDR3 was performed with the HTBI primer set. TCRdb used MiXCR to reprocess the multiplex PCR reads, holding one entry per CDR3 protein. Among approximately 530,000 distinct CDR3 sequences listed, roughly 17% were seen once. The specimen was blood. The source of these receptors is a woman aged 18-35 years with Graves' hyperthyroidism.

This clonotype was seen only a few times. The chain uses TRBV19 and TRBJ1-1; 9 bases agree with TRBD1. The CDR3 length is 14 residues. Germline assignment: CDR1 LNHDA and CDR2 SQIVND (reference sequence). V trimming: 8 bases; J trimming: 1 base; junction bases outside the gene matches: 5. The CDR3 is CASVQGAGNTEAFF. DNA of the CDR3: TGTGCCAGTGTACAGGGGGCAGGGAACACTGAAGCTTTCTTT.

This clonotype was found many times. The gene calls are TRBV13 and TRBJ2-4, with D possibly matching TRBD2 (5 bases). Trimming pared 4 bases from V and 5 bases from J, leaving 12 bases between. CDR1 is PRHDT, CDR2 FYEKMQ, per germline (reference sequence). The CDR3 spans 14 residues. CDR3 sequence reads: CASSWRNGENIQYF. CDR3 sequence (DNA): TGTGCCAGCAGCTGGAGGAACGGGGAAAACATTCAGTACTTC.

This clonotype was counted only a few times. The rearrangement uses TRBV5-1 and TRBJ2-7; 15 bases fit TRBD2. Germline CDR1 SGHRS, CDR2 YFSETQ. The CDR3 length is 17 residues. With 4 bases clipped from V and 2 bases from J, the junction kept 7 bases outside the gene matches. The CDR3 bases are TGCGCCAGCAGCCGGGGACTAGCGGGAGGAGGAACCTACGAGCAGTACTTC. Protein sequence: CASSRGLAGGGTYEQYF.

This clonotype appeared many times. The chain carries TRBV18 and TRBJ2-7, with D perhaps assigned TRBD1 or TRBD2 (6 bases each). The V end lost 1 base, the J end lost 3 bases, and 10 bases lay between the germline ends. The germline V gene has CDR1 KGHSH and CDR2 LQKENI. The CDR3 extends over 14 amino acids. For the CDR3, the DNA is TGTGCCAGCTCACCACGGGGGGCAAACTACGAGCAGTACTTC. Amino acids: CASSPRGANYEQYF.

This clonotype was seen a few times. This rearrangement joins TRBV6-1 to TRBJ2-7, with TRBD2 matching 13 bases. The CDR3 runs to 17 residues. The germline V gene encodes CDR1 MNHNS and CDR2 SASEGT. V gave up 8 bases and J gave up 6 bases; unmatched junction bases: 16. CDR3 region: CASPQDWTSGSEGEQYF. The CDR3, as DNA: TGTGCCAGCCCTCAAGACTGGACTAGCGGGAGCGAAGGCGAGCAGTACTTC.

The rearrangement joins TRBV7-9 to TRBJ2-1, with 8 positions matching TRBD1. Losses at the gene ends were 0 bases for V and 12 bases for J; bases not matched to a gene: 13. The germline V gene has CDR1 SEHNR and CDR2 FQNEAQ (reference sequence). The CDR3 spans 16 residues. The CDR3 protein is CASSLALGQGTKVQFF. The CDR3 bases are TGTGCCAGCAGCTTAGCGCTTGGACAGGGAACTAAGGTGCAGTTCTTC.

The chain employs TRBV12-3 or TRBV12-4 and TRBJ2-1, with 12 bases that match TRBD2. The length of the CDR3 is 17 residues. V shed 6 bases and J 4 bases; nucleotides not matched to a gene: 10. The CDR3 reads CASSQHLLAGGYNEQFF. The CDR3 region has the DNA TGTGCCAGCAGCCAGCACCTCCTAGCGGGGGGGTACAATGAGCAGTTCTTC.

This clonotype has a handful of counts. The V call is TRBV12-3 or TRBV12-4, the J call TRBJ2-1; 8 nucleotides line up with TRBD2. The CDR3 sequence is 14 residues long. V shed 1 base, J shed 10 bases, and the junction held 6 bases outside the gene matches. The DNA of the CDR3 is TGTGCCAGCAGTTTAGTTGTCGGGGGGGGGGAGCAGTTCTTC. Translated, it gives CASSLVVGGGEQFF.

The table lists this clonotype with many counts. Here the CDR3 reads CASTGQETQYF. As DNA, the CDR3 is TGTGCCAGCACAGGACAAGAGACCCAGTACTTC. V usage is TRBV2 and J usage is TRBJ2-5, with unresolved D. The V and J ends lost 7 bases and 2 bases respectively, with 5 bases between them. This CDR3 contains 11 residues. Germline loops: CDR1 SNHLY, CDR2 FYNNEI.

The V call is TRBV6-6, the J call TRBJ2-2; 9 bases are a match to TRBD2. The trim removed 2 bases at V and 6 bases at J, leaving 7 bases unmatched. Germline values: CDR1 MNHNY, CDR2 SVGAGI (reference sequence). There are 16 residues in the CDR3. As DNA, the CDR3 is TGTGCCAGCAGTTACAGGCGGGGGGGCCCCCCCGGGGAGCTGTTTTTT. It translates to CASSYRRGGPPGELFF.

This clonotype appeared many times. This sequence joins TRBV2 and TRBJ1-2; D gene ambiguous. The CDR3 spans 13 residues. The V end lost 6 bases, the J end lost 6 bases, and 14 bases lay between the germline ends. CDR1 is SNHLY and CDR2 is FYNNEI in the germline V gene. The CDR3 sequence: CASREHHLHGYTF. The CDR3 DNA follows: TGTGCCAGCAGAGAGCACCATCTTCATGGCTACACCTTC.

This chain connects TRBV27 to TRBJ1-5; D gene uncertain. Germline V lookup: CDR1 MNHEY, CDR2 SMNVEV (reference sequence). V lost 5 bases and J lost 3, with 20 bases in between. The CDR3 runs to 17 residues. The CDR3 loop reads CASSPTPDYPPNQPQHF. CDR3 bases: TGTGCCAGCAGTCCCACCCCCGACTACCCGCCCAATCAGCCCCAGCATTTT.

This clonotype was seen ten or more times. This chain connects TRBV28 to TRBJ2-1; 7 bases align to TRBD2. Germline V lookup: CDR1 MDHEN, CDR2 SYDVKM. The CDR3 has 14 residues. Trimming at V came to 6 bases and at J to 1 base, leaving 3 bases not matched to a gene. This CDR3 is CASSLAESYNEQFF. As DNA, the CDR3 is TGTGCCAGCAGCCTAGCGGAATCCTACAATGAGCAGTTCTTC.

This clonotype has just a few counts. This chain uses TRBV29-1 with TRBJ2-2; 7 bases agree with TRBD1. There are 15 residues in the CDR3. After removal of 3 bases from V and 3 bases from J, the junction contained 7 bases not matched to a gene. Looked up from germline, CDR1 is SQVTM and CDR2 is ANQGSEA. CDR3 sequence reads: CSVETRGHHTGELFF. The CDR3 DNA reads as TGCAGCGTTGAGACAAGGGGGCATCACACCGGGGAGCTGTTTTTT.

This clonotype showed up just a few times. V is TRBV20-1 and J is TRBJ2-3; 13 bases map to TRBD2. The CDR3 runs to 14 residues. The V gene's germline CDR1 is DFQATT and CDR2 SNEGSKA (reference sequence). V trimming: 6 bases; J trimming: 4 bases; junction bases outside the gene matches: 4. The CDR3 nucleotides read TGCAGTGCCAGACTAGCGGGGGGCTCAGATACGCAGTATTTT. The encoded protein is CSARLAGGSDTQYF.

The chain recombines TRBV12-3 or TRBV12-4 with TRBJ2-5, with 14 bases fitting TRBD2. The V gene end was trimmed by 5 bases and the J gene end by 2 bases; junction bases not matched to a gene: 10. CDR3 length equals 18 residues. CDR3 in amino acids: CASSERLAGGYPQETQYF. As DNA, the CDR3 is TGTGCCAGCAGTGAACGACTAGCGGGGGGGTACCCTCAAGAGACCCAGTACTTC.

This clonotype was recorded at least ten times. The J gene is TRBJ2-7, the V gene TRBV6-2 or TRBV6-3, with D perhaps matching TRBD1 (5 bases). CDR3 length: 15 residues. Trimming removed 8 bases from V and 0 bases from J, with 17 bases in between. Germline V CDR1 and CDR2: MNHEY, SVGEGT. CDR3 nucleotide sequence: TGTGCCAGCTCCGACAGTTCCCTCAGCTCCTACGAGCAGTACTTC. Translation gives CASSDSSLSSYEQYF.

The chain has TRBV20-1 and TRBJ2-7, with D tentatively TRBD1 (6 bases). Trimming cost V 6 bases and J 1 base, with 25 bases left between them. Germline V gene lookup returns CDR1 DFQATT and CDR2 SNEGSKA (reference sequence). CDR3 length: 17 residues. The CDR3 nucleotides are TGCAGTGCAAAAGACCAGAGGGCAGGGGTTCTTTCCTACGAGCAGTACTTC. It translates to CSAKDQRAGVLSYEQYF.

The table lists this clonotype with many counts. The chain carries TRBV6-1 and TRBJ2-7; D may match TRBD1 or TRBD2 (5 bases each). Germline CDR1 MNHNS, CDR2 SASEGT. Between the trimmed V and J ends, which lost 3 bases and 3 bases, there was a span of 18 bases. This CDR3 contains 16 residues. Here the CDR3 reads CASSEFSGALFYEQYF. The CDR3 DNA follows: TGTGCCAGCAGTGAGTTCTCCGGGGCCTTGTTCTACGAGCAGTACTTC.

This clonotype was found many times. The rearrangement uses TRBV12-5 and TRBJ1-1, with D tentatively TRBD1 (6 bases). The CDR3 has 16 amino acids. CDR1 is LGHNT and CDR2 is FRNRAP in the germline V gene. Between the trimmed V and J ends, which lost 3 bases and 1 base, there was a span of 15 bases. The CDR3 spells CASGLPRGASNTEAFF. The DNA of the CDR3 is TGTGCTAGTGGTTTACCCCGGGGGGCTTCGAACACTGAAGCTTTCTTT.

The J gene is TRBJ2-7, the V gene TRBV20-1, with D possibly being TRBD2 (5 bases). Germline V CDR1 and CDR2: DFQATT, SNEGSKA (reference sequence). The CDR3 is 14 amino acids. V was pared by 1 base and J by 2 bases, with 12 bases between. The chain's CDR3 is CSARGPGLAYEQYF. CDR3 bases: TGCAGTGCTAGAGGCCCCGGACTCGCCTACGAGCAGTACTTC.